This is a list of T cell receptor beta chains from one sample in a study of blood T cell repertoires in COVID-19. Sequencing was performed with immunoSEQ multiplex PCR; in TCRdb, only in-frame clones are kept and a portion is missing. The sample includes a few hundred thousand clones, about 90% of them seen just once. Sequencing input: PBMCs or T cells enriched from blood (not recorded which). Receptors were obtained from a woman aged 60-75 years who had recovered from COVID-19. The CDR3 runs from the conserved cysteine through the conserved F or W. The order of the fields is V gene, J gene, clone size, CDR3 protein. Rows give clone size only sometimes, using once, few, many, or a class for an expanded clone.

TRBV2	TRBJ2-2	-	CASSVWVAVTTGELFF
TRBV30	TRBJ1-5	-	CAWSVGAGDQPQHF
TRBV15	TRBJ1-1	-	CATWEGKTGDTEAFF
TRBV28	TRBJ2-7	-	CASSLGGNEQYF
TRBV12-5	TRBJ1-4	-	CASGIRNEKLFF
TRBV12-3/TRBV12-4	TRBJ1-1	-	CASSFGFGEAFF
TRBV18	TRBJ2-3	-	CASSLGVPTDTQYF
TRBV3-1/TRBV3-2	TRBJ2-1	-	CASSQGAGEQFF
TRBV28	TRBJ1-2	few	CASSRTERGYTF
TRBV13	TRBJ1-2	-	CASSITGNYGYTF
TRBV7-2	TRBJ2-2	-	CASSKAAGSNTGELFF
TRBV7-9	TRBJ1-4	-	CASSLGVAGLNEKLFF
TRBV27	TRBJ1-5	-	CASSDKDWQPQHF
TRBV5-1	TRBJ2-5	-	CASSLGTSGRETQYF
TRBV28	TRBJ1-1	once	CASSFGGRGAFF
TRBV11-3	TRBJ2-1	-	CATGAGGIDEQFF
TRBV6-5	TRBJ1-2	-	CASSTPQNYGYTF
TRBV19	TRBJ2-4	-	CASSIKKGGNIQYF
TRBV29-1	TRBJ1-2	-	CSVELALKHRYGYTF
TRBV28	TRBJ2-2	-	CASSSDRVHKNTGELFF
TRBV28	TRBJ2-1	-	CASAPGAYNEQFF
TRBV12-3/TRBV12-4	TRBJ2-1	few	CASSTWMGAEQFF
TRBV7-3	TRBJ2-1	once	CASSRGLDNEQFF